This T cell receptor beta chain came from a study of beta chain features in type 1 diabetes. Germline values: CDR1 SNHLY, CDR2 FYNNEI. V was clipped by 4 bases and J by 7 bases; unmatched bases: 9. The CDR3 covers 15 residues. Expressed TCRB transcripts got sequenced, as all isolated RNA was reverse transcribed. TCRdb's table, derived via immunoSEQ multiplex PCR, lists solely in-frame clones and lacks some. This sample has around 140,000 clones, with over 8% found just once. Material: central memory CD4+ T cells from blood. The chain is built from TRBV2 and TRBJ2-1, with TRBD1 matching over 8 bases. The clonotype comes from a woman in her forties in good health. CDR3 protein: CASSAGGAALNEQFF. In DNA form, the CDR3 reads TGTGCCAGCAGTGCAGGGGGCGCAGCCTTAAATGAGCAGTTCTTC. Using reference TRBV2 and TRBJ2-1 for the parts outside the CDR3, the full variable domain is EPEVTQTPSHQVTQMGQEVILRCVPISNHLYFYWYRQILGQKVEFLVSFYNNEISEKSEIFDDQFSVERPDGSNFTLKIRSTKLEDSAMYFCASSAGGAALNEQFFGPGTRLTVL.